This T cell receptor beta chain was recorded in a study of tumor-infiltrating lymphocytes in primary liver carcinoma. Study conclusions and caveats: Significantly larger top-250-clone fractions were found in tumors than in blood (p = 0.039). Overlap in tumor-adjacent and tumor-blood pairs fell below that of tumor region pairs.

About this clonotype: Its antigen is not identified.

A constant-region primer primed TCR beta cDNA synthesis from about 0.45 ug of total RNA. Each TCR beta library was derived from three nested multiplex PCR rounds that employed slightly modified ARM-PCR. TCRdb re-analysed the multiplex PCR reads in MiXCR, keeping a single row per CDR3 protein. The sample shows 95,000 to 100,000 distinct CDR3 sequences, about 63% of them seen only once. Both RNA and DNA were isolated together from about 19-30 mg of bulk tissue that had not been sorted. Tumor samples all exceeded 90% viable tumor cells. The receptor was isolated from an older woman with primary liver carcinoma and hepatitis B virus infection. The sequenced sample consisted of liver tumor tissue from sampling region 2. The sample's subset: tumor region T2, inferior pole.

In DNA form, the CDR3 reads TGTGCCAGCAGCTTAGACTTGGGCATTTCAACTAATGAAAAACTGTTTTTT. Its translation: CASSLDLGISTNEKLFF. The J gene is TRBJ1-4, the V gene TRBV7-9; no firm D call. CDR1 SEHNR and CDR2 FQNEAQ come from the germline V gene (reference sequence). The CDR3 loop spans 17 amino acids. V lost 1 base to trimming and J lost 0 bases, with 12 bases between them.